This T cell receptor (beta chain) came from a study of chemoradiotherapy in HPV16-positive cancers. Data came from immunoSEQ multiplex PCR; TCRdb stores just in-frame clones and leaves some out. The repertoire holds about 35,000 clones, around 92% seen once, with roughly 3.7% in the top ten. V lost 1 base to trimming and J lost 0 bases, with 10 bases between them. Germline V lookup: CDR1 KGHSH, CDR2 LQKENI. The CDR3 extends over 16 amino acids. The TCR originated in a human donor with HPV-associated anogenital cancer. The chain employs TRBV18 and TRBJ2-1; the D gene is possibly TRBD2 (6 bases). Material: blood, obtained from a patient who underwent chemoradiotherapy. CDR3 in amino acids: CASSPREASSYNEQFF. For the CDR3, the DNA is TGTGCCAGCTCACCACGGGAGGCCAGCTCCTACAATGAGCAGTTCTTC.